This note documents a single TCR beta chain sequence. Generated by immunoSEQ multiplex PCR, the TCRdb table keeps only in-frame clones and is missing some. Altogether around 140,000 clones are present, around 89% being singletons, with the ten largest covering 2.5%. This entry belongs to a study of blood T cell repertoires in COVID-19. Germline CDR1 reads SNHLY; CDR2 reads FYNNEI. The length of the CDR3 is 14 residues. Trimming took off 8 bases at V and 3 bases at J, with 16 bases between the two ends. The J gene is TRBJ1-2, the V gene TRBV2, with a tentative D call TRBD1 (5 bases). This TCR came from a human donor with COVID-19, enrolled during active disease. The donor label of this sample is uncertain. What was sequenced was peripheral blood. The CDR3 sequence is CASRQGRNYYGYTF. Here the CDR3 DNA reads TGTGCCAGCCGCCAGGGAAGGAATTACTATGGCTACACCTTC.